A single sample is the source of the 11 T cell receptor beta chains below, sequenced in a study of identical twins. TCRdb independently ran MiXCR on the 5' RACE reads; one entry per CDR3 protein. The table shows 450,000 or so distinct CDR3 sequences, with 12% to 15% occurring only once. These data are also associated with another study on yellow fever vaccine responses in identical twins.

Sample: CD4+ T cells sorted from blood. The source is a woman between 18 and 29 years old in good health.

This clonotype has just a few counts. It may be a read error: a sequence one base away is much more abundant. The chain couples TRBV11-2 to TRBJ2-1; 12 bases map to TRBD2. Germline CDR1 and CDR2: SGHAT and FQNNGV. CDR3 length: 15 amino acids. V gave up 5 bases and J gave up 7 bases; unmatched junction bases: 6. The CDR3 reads CASSPRLAGENEQFF. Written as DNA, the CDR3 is TGTGCCAGCAGCCCCCGACTAGCGGGAGAAAATGAGCAGTTCTTC. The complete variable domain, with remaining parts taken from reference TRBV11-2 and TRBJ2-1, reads EAGVAQSPRYKIIEKRQSVAFWCNPISGHATLYWYQQILGQGPKLLIQFQNNGVVDDSQLPKDRFSAERLKGVDSTLKIQPAKLEDSAVYLCASSPRLAGENEQFFGPGTRLTVL.

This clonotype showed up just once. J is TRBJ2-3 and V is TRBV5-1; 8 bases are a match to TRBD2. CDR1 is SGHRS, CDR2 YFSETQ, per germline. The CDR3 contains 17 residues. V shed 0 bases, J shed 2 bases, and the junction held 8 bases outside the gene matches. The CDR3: CASSLGRGGHNTDTQYF. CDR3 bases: TGCGCCAGCAGCTTGGGGCGCGGGGGGCACAACACAGATACGCAGTATTTT.

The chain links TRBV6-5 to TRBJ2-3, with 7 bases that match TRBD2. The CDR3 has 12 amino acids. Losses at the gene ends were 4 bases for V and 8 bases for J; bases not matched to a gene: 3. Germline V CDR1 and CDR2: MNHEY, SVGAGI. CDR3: CASSFREGTQYF. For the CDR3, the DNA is TGTGCCAGCAGTTTCAGGGAGGGTACGCAGTATTTT.

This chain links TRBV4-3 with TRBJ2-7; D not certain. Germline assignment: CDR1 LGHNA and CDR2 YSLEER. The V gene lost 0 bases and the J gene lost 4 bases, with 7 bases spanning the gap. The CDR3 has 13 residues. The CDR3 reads CASSQDTDYEQYF. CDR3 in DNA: TGCGCCAGCAGCCAAGATACGGATTACGAGCAGTACTTC.

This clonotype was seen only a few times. The CDR3 nucleotides read TGTGCCAGCAGGGGACTAGCGGGAGTTCGGGAGACCCAGTACTTC. Encoded protein: CASRGLAGVRETQYF. The rearrangement joins TRBV12-3 or TRBV12-4 to TRBJ2-5, with 14 bases matching TRBD2. J gave up 5 bases and V 6 bases, and 5 bases lay outside the gene matches. The CDR3 spans 15 residues.

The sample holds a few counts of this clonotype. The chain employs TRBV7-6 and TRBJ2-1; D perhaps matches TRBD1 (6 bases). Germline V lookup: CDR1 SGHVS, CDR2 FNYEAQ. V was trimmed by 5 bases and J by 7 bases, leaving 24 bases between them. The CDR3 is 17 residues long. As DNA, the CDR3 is TGTGCCAGCAGCCCCACTTTGACAGGACATAGAGTAAATGAGCAGTTCTTC. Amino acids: CASSPTLTGHRVNEQFF.

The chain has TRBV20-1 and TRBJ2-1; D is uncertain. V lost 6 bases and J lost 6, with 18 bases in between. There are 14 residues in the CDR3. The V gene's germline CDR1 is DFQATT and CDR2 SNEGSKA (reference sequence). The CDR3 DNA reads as TGCAGTGCCGGGCCCATCATCGGCCCCAATGAGCAGTTCTTC. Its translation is CSAGPIIGPNEQFF.

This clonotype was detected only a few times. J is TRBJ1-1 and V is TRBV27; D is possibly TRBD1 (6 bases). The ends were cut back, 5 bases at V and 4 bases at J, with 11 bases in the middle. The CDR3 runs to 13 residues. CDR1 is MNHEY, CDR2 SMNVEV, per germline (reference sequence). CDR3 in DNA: TGTGCCAGCAGTGCCAGGGACACCACTGAAGCTTTCTTT. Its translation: CASSARDTTEAFF.

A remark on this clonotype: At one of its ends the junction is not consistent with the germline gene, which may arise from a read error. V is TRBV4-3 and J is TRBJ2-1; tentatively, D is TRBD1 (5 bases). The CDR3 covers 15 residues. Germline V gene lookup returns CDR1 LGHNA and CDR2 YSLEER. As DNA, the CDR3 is TGCGCCAGCAGCAAAGATCCGCAGGGTAACAATGAGCAGTTCTTC. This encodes CASSKDPQGNNEQFF.

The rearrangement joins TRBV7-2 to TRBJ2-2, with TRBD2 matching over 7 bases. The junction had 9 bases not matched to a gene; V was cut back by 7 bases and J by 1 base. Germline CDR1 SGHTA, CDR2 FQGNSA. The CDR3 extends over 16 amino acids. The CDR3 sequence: CASTRASGMNTGELFF. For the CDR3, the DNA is TGTGCCAGCACTCGGGCTAGCGGAATGAACACCGGGGAGCTGTTTTTT.

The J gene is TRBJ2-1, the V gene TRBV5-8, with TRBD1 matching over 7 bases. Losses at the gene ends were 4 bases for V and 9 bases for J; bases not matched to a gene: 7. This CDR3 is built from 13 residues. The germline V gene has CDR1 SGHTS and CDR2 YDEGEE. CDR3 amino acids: CASSLTGTAEQFF. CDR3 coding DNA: TGTGCCAGCAGCCTAACTGGGACAGCTGAGCAGTTCTTC.